This T cell receptor beta chain was recovered during a study of T cell repertoires in cytomegalovirus infection. Study context: CMV infection and matching HLA type were both indicated by public TCR beta signatures. Study-level points and caveats: Individuals carrying CMV plus the relevant HLA were identified by cumulative frequency of public TCR beta families. CMV-specific TCR beta clonotypes restricted by HLA-C dominated the ex vivo response.

This clonotype was found a few times. What it binds is unknown. In TCRdb, the reads were re-called with MiXCR into one record per CDR3 protein. Among about 570,000 distinct CDR3 sequences listed, about 40% were seen once. Trimming left V 5 bases short and J 2 bases short, with 19 bases between. The germline V gene has CDR1 DFQATT and CDR2 SNEGSKA (reference sequence). The CDR3 is made up of 15 amino acids. The sequence was obtained from a human donor in good health (CMV status not recorded). Some clones in this sample may be carry-over from other donors' samples. The input for sequencing was cultured PBMCs, taken from culture after CMV antigen stimulation. V usage is TRBV20-1 and J usage is TRBJ2-7, with D uncertain. CDR3 region: CSAPPRVGSTYEQYF. The CDR3 DNA follows: TGCAGTGCTCCCCCCCGGGTAGGGTCAACCTACGAGCAGTACTTC.